These T cell receptor beta chains were read from a single sample in a study of metastatic and nonmetastatic thyroid tumors. TCRdb used MiXCR to call clones anew from the PCR reads. The data hold about 43,000 clones, with around 2.9% observed a single time. Sequencing used blood. These TCRs come from a female donor with papillary thyroid cancer or a benign thyroid nodule (not recorded which). Some clones in this sample may be carry-over from other donors' samples. Both conserved end residues are part of each CDR3. A D gene is named only where the DNA matches it firmly. The listing skips clone size in some rows; elsewhere it reads once, few, many or a size class.

V gene	clone size	D gene	J gene	CDR3 protein	CDR3 DNA
TRBV6-2/TRBV6-3	few	-	TRBJ2-5	CASRGVFEETQYF	TGTGCCAGCAGGGGAGTTTTTGAGGAGACCCAGTACTTC
TRBV4-1	many	TRBD2	TRBJ2-7	CASSQDTDSSGSLISYEQYF	TGCGCCAGCAGCCAAGATACGGATAGTAGCGGGAGTCTAATATCCTACGAGCAGTACTTC
TRBV28	many	-	TRBJ2-1	CASSDHNEQFF	TGTGCCAGCAGTGATCACAATGAGCAGTTCTTC
TRBV28	-	-	TRBJ1-2	CASSRPGRGGYTF	TGTGCCAGCAGTCGTCCAGGGCGCGGCGGCTACACCTTC
TRBV5-4	many	TRBD1	TRBJ1-2	CASSLGQGRGYTF	TGTGCCAGCAGCTTGGGACAGGGTAGGGGCTACACCTTC
TRBV12-3/TRBV12-4	-	TRBD2	TRBJ2-5	CASSFGSGTSETQYF	TGTGCCAGCAGTTTTGGTAGCGGGACGTCTGAGACCCAGTACTTC
TRBV3-1	many	TRBD1	TRBJ2-5	CASRQGAGETQYF	TGTGCCAGCAGACAGGGGGCTGGAGAGACCCAGTACTTC
TRBV6-1	few	-	TRBJ2-3	CASRDRSLGTDTQYF	TGTGCCAGCAGGGACCGCTCCCTCGGCACAGATACACAGTATTTT
TRBV6-5	few	-	TRBJ2-3	CASSYRAGPTDTQYF	TGTGCCAGCAGTTACCGGGCAGGCCCTACCGATACGCAGTATTTT
TRBV20-1	-	-	TRBJ2-7	CSAVRSDSYEQYF	TGCAGTGCTGTCAGGTCGGACTCCTACGAGCAGTACTTC
TRBV12-3/TRBV12-4	many	TRBD2	TRBJ2-3	CASRPTSGKTDTQYF	TGTGCCAGCAGACCGACTAGCGGGAAAACAGATACGCAGTATTTT
TRBV10-3	many	TRBD1	TRBJ2-4	CAIGQGQKNIQYF	TGTGCCATCGGACAGGGGCAAAAAAACATTCAGTACTTC
TRBV4-1	medium-sized	-	TRBJ2-5	CASSQTQETQYF	TGCGCCAGCAGCCAAACACAAGAGACCCAGTACTTC
TRBV30	many	-	TRBJ1-2	CARNKGERGGYTF	TGTGCCCGGAATAAAGGGGAGCGGGGCGGCTACACCTTC
TRBV24-1	many	TRBD2	TRBJ2-1	CATGLAGGDEQFF	TGTGCCACCGGACTAGCGGGAGGGGATGAGCAGTTCTTC
TRBV5-1	many	-	TRBJ2-2	CASSLDPGTTGELFF	TGCGCCAGCAGCTTGGATCCGGGAACGACCGGGGAGCTGTTTTTT
TRBV3-1	many	-	TRBJ2-7	CASSQGAHEQYF	TGTGCCAGCAGCCAAGGGGCGCACGAGCAGTACTTC
TRBV6-1	many	-	TRBJ2-7	CASVEGQASFWEQYF	TGTGCCAGCGTCGAGGGGCAGGCAAGCTTTTGGGAGCAGTACTTC
TRBV29-1	-	-	TRBJ2-6	CSAPPPRVRGSPSGANVLTF	TGCAGCGCCCCCCCCCCCCGGGTTCGGGGTAGCCCTTCTGGGGCCAACGTCCTGACTTTC
TRBV6-4	few	TRBD2	TRBJ2-3	CASSEFGTSGTDTQYF	TGTGCCAGCAGTGAATTCGGGACTAGCGGCACAGATACGCAGTATTTT
TRBV7-2	few	TRBD1	TRBJ2-7	CASSLARDRGGEQYF	TGTGCCAGCAGCTTAGCGCGGGACAGGGGAGGCGAGCAGTACTTC
TRBV11-2	medium-sized	-	TRBJ2-7	CASSSAQSLYEQYF	TGTGCCAGCAGCAGCGCTCAGAGCCTCTACGAGCAGTACTTC
TRBV14	many	-	TRBJ1-2	CASSQGVGRYTF	TGTGCCAGCAGCCAAGGAGTAGGGAGGTACACCTTC
TRBV30	-	-	TRBJ1-1	CAWKEGRNTEAFF	TGTGCCTGGAAGGAGGGCCGGAACACTGAAGCTTTCTTT
TRBV7-6	few	TRBD2	TRBJ2-2	CASSLLGGFAGELFF	TGTGCCAGCAGCCTCCTGGGGGGGTTTGCCGGGGAGCTGTTTTTT
TRBV6-5	large	-	TRBJ2-1	CASSYSGSDEQFF	TGTGCCAGCAGTTACTCAGGGAGTGATGAGCAGTTCTTC
TRBV7-9	-	-	TRBJ1-2	CASSPLSGAYGYTF	TGTGCCAGCAGCCCCCTGTCCGGTGCCTATGGCTACACCTTC
TRBV6-1	-	-	TRBJ1-3	CASSPISGNTIYF	TGTGCCAGCAGCCCTATTTCTGGAAACACCATATATTTT
TRBV6-1	many	-	TRBJ1-2	CASSPAGETYGYTF	TGTGCCAGCAGCCCTGCGGGGGAGACCTATGGCTACACCTTC
TRBV6-5	many	TRBD1	TRBJ2-7	CASSYSQGPYEQYF	TGTGCCAGCAGTTACTCACAGGGGCCCTACGAGCAGTACTTC
TRBV30	many	TRBD2	TRBJ2-3	CAWSVLAGVTDTQYF	TGTGCCTGGAGTGTACTCGCGGGGGTCACAGATACGCAGTATTTT
TRBV19	many	TRBD2	TRBJ2-1	CASTLKVAGVKRGEQFF	TGTGCCAGTACCCTAAAGGTAGCGGGAGTTAAGAGGGGAGAGCAGTTCTTC
TRBV11-3	medium-sized	-	TRBJ1-2	CASSLDPHYGYTF	TGTGCCAGCAGCTTAGACCCCCATTATGGCTACACCTTC
TRBV5-1	many	-	TRBJ1-1	CASSLETRPNTEAFF	TGCGCCAGCAGCTTGGAAACCAGACCGAACACTGAAGCTTTCTTT
TRBV6-2/TRBV6-3	few	TRBD1	TRBJ2-1	CASSYSKAGGHGNEQFF	TGTGCCAGCAGTTACTCGAAGGCAGGGGGTCATGGGAATGAGCAGTTCTTC
TRBV20-1	many	TRBD1	TRBJ1-6	CSASEGDRKTSSSYNSPLHF	TGCAGTGCCTCCGAGGGGGACAGAAAAACTTCAAGCTCCTATAATTCACCCCTCCACTTT
TRBV2	-	-	TRBJ2-1	CASSEGVGGGAYNEQFF	TGTGCCAGCAGTGAAGGGGTAGGCGGGGGCGCCTACAATGAGCAGTTCTTC
TRBV6-1	few	-	TRBJ1-1	CASRPGPVNTEAFF	TGTGCCAGCAGGCCGGGGCCGGTGAACACTGAAGCTTTCTTT
TRBV7-7	many	-	TRBJ2-5	CASSSGIRETQYF	TGTGCTAGCAGCTCAGGGATTCGGGAGACCCAGTACTTC
TRBV19	few	TRBD2	TRBJ2-1	CASRGLSGMASEQFF	TGTGCCAGTAGGGGTCTGAGCGGGATGGCGTCTGAGCAGTTCTTC
TRBV9	many	TRBD2	TRBJ2-7	CASSAGGGAGAYEQYF	TGTGCCAGCAGCGCGGGGGGGGGGGCCGGGGCGTACGAGCAGTACTTC
TRBV27	-	-	TRBJ1-1	CASSEDRHTEAFF	TGTGCCAGCAGTGAGGACAGACACACTGAAGCTTTCTTT
TRBV6-1	many	TRBD1	TRBJ2-1	CASSYLDRVGNEQFF	TGTGCCAGCAGTTATCTGGACAGGGTGGGGAATGAGCAGTTCTTC
TRBV27	few	-	TRBJ2-1	CASSLFSGAGWFF	TGTGCCAGCAGTTTATTCTCTGGCGCGGGGTGGTTCTTC
TRBV20-1	many	-	TRBJ2-5	CSARDSGTVGGGWQGETQYF	TGCAGTGCTAGAGACTCTGGAACGGTAGGGGGAGGGTGGCAGGGTGAGACCCAGTACTTC
TRBV12-3/TRBV12-4	many	-	TRBJ2-7	CASSLQAGTYEQYF	TGTGCCAGCAGTTTACAGGCGGGAACCTACGAGCAGTACTTC
TRBV2	many	TRBD1	TRBJ1-1	CASSGQVRNTEAFF	TGTGCCAGCAGCGGACAGGTTCGGAACACTGAAGCTTTCTTT